This TCR beta chain came from a study of T cell responses to AZD1222 COVID-19 vaccine. Study results and limitations: Of the AZD1222 recipients, only 5 to 7 were seropositive at baseline. Along spike, vaccine-associated CD4 TCRs were found throughout, with dominance at 160-218 and 743-854.

The CDR3 contains 13 residues. Germline loops: CDR1 MNHEY, CDR2 SVGAGI. V was shortened by 6 bases and J by 10 bases, with 18 bases between the two germline ends. Profiled with immunoSEQ multiplex PCR; TCRdb holds only in-frame clones, not every one. The data contain some 180,000 clones, 80% to 95% of them singletons. Notes on this clone: Its antigen is unknown.

This TCR was sampled from an adult in good health. This chain connects TRBV6-5 to TRBJ1-1, with TRBD1 as a possible D gene (6 bases). The sequencing here drew on peripheral blood, taken on day 0 of AZD1222 vaccination. This CDR3 is CASSHGQGTRAFF. In DNA form, the CDR3 reads TGTGCCAGCAGCCACGGGCAGGGGACGAGAGCTTTCTTT.